This T cell receptor beta chain was sequenced during a study of identifying expanded T cells in peripheral blood (dated by TCRdb to the late 2010s). About the full investigation: Separate aliquots of the same genomic DNA pool were sequenced to produce technical replicates, and four replicates were compared in pairs. The study at large found these results: The binomial model flagged 0.9 to 1.5 differentially abundant clones between technical replicates, compared with approximately 16 over roughly 2 weeks and approximately 20 over around four weeks. The beta-binomial model significantly reduced the number of clones called differentially abundant and the false-positive rate across all healthy-donor time intervals. Across all healthy donors, variance in clone template counts between approximately two-week samples was found to increase significantly with total template count. The authors expected biological variance in healthy repertoires might increase further over much longer intervals such as months to years.

This clone has just one count. Its specific antigen is unknown. No much larger clone is present one base from it, and per-base qualities are unavailable. CDR1 and CDR2 are drawn from the germline V gene: MGHDK, SYGVNS. The CDR3 covers 14 residues, taking in both the cysteine and the phenylalanine. The sequence is cut down to CDR3 DNA, 42 bases in frame from base 1. At the junction V is shortened by 7 bases and J by 6 bases; bases outside the gene matches: 7. TCRbeta CDR3 regions were profiled by bias-controlled multiplex PCR amplification of genomic DNA with the immunoSEQ Assay. The study's processing was this. The absolute abundance of each unique TCRbeta CDR3 region was quantified after sequences were collapsed and filtered. Two models were used to test differential abundance: a binomial model (Fisher-equivalent) and a beta-binomial model that adds time-dependent variance fitted from healthy donors. Any clone with fewer than 5 combined templates was excluded, and a clone was called differentially abundant if its Benjamini-Hochberg FDR was below 0.01. Using the form v = (b*log(k)+a)^2, the beta-binomial variance was modeled as a function of the total template count across the two samples. TCRdb holds this immuneACCESS table with in-frame rearrangements only. Some clones are missing; in checked studies, unresolved V genes explain under half, and the rest has no known cause. V, J and clone size were drawn from that table, and D and trimming were deduced from the DNA. The sample records 70,000 to 95,000 clones, 85% to 90% of which are singletons. Of the sample, 7.3% is held by the ten largest clones.

No immune events such as infections were documented for the healthy donors during the collection period. Blood repertoires from healthy donors were used as a training cohort for calibrating time-dependent variance in a beta-binomial model of differential abundance of T-cell clones. The training cohort was composed of some ten healthy donors, 3 female and 7 male. On average the donors were around 44 years old, and their ages spanned roughly 29 to 70 years. Whole blood, obtained from a commercial supplier, was collected from each healthy donor at three time points spaced approximately 13 days apart. For immunosequencing, genomic DNA was extracted from unsorted whole blood.

The chain is encoded by TRBV25-1 joined to TRBJ2-2, with 8 middle bases fitting TRBD2. The sample was blood. The TCR comes from a person aged 18 to 70 in good health. The nucleotide sequence is TGTGCCAGCACTCAATCGGGGGGGGCCGGGGAGCTGTTTTTT. This codes for CASTQSGGAGELFF.